The 10 T cell receptor beta chains below all came from one sample that was sequenced in a study of T cell changes during pregnancy in multiple sclerosis. Generated by immunoSEQ multiplex PCR, the TCRdb table keeps only in-frame clones and is missing some. Among about 36,000 clones listed, around 93% were seen once. The starting material was CD4+ T cells from peripheral blood mononuclear cells, obtained in the first trimester of pregnancy. These receptors originate from a female donor with multiple sclerosis, enrolled in a pregnancy study.

The chain carries TRBV10-3 and TRBJ2-7; D not certain. This CDR3 spans 13 amino acids. Germline CDR1 ENHRY, CDR2 SYGVKD. Trimming left V 2 bases short and J 2 bases short, with 7 bases between. CDR3: CAISESGPYEQYF. The CDR3, as DNA: TGTGCCATCAGTGAGAGTGGCCCCTACGAGCAGTACTTC.

V gene TRBV7-6 combines with J gene TRBJ2-5; TRBD2 agrees at 8 bases. Trimming cost V 5 bases and J 5 bases; bases outside gene matches: 7. Germline V gene data show CDR1 as SGHVS and CDR2 as FNYEAQ. CDR3 size: 14 residues. The CDR3 here is CASSLSGTRETQYF. Here the CDR3 DNA reads TGTGCCAGCAGCCTATCCGGGACTAGGGAGACCCAGTACTTC.

The CDR3 is CASSSRGGTGQTNTGELFF. The CDR3 nucleotides read TGTGCCAGCAGCTCAAGGGGAGGAACGGGACAGACGAACACCGGGGAGCTGTTTTTT. The V and J genes are TRBV5-5 and TRBJ2-2, with a possible D match to TRBD1 (7 bases). The germline V gene encodes CDR1 SGHKS and CDR2 YYEKEE (reference sequence). V lost 3 bases to trimming and J lost 0 bases, with 21 bases between them. The CDR3 runs 19 residues.

The chain carries TRBV5-5 and TRBJ2-5; D remains unclear. The CDR3 has 16 residues. Between the trimmed V and J ends, which lost 4 bases and 5 bases, there was a span of 21 bases. Germline assignment: CDR1 SGHKS and CDR2 YYEKEE (reference sequence). The CDR3 DNA sequence: TGTGCCAGCAGCACTATGCCCGGGTCCCCCGAGGAGACCCAGTACTTC. Translating it yields CASSTMPGSPEETQYF. The full variable domain, with the rest looked up from reference TRBV5-5 and TRBJ2-5, is DAGVTQSPTHLIKTRGQQVTLRCSPISGHKSVSWYQQVLGQGPQFIFQYYEKEERGRGNFPDRFSARQFPNYSSELNVNALLLGDSALYLCASSTMPGSPEETQYFGPGTRLLVL.

The V and J genes are TRBV6-5 and TRBJ2-7; D is possibly TRBD1 (6 bases). CDR1 is MNHEY, CDR2 SVGAGI, per germline. Trimming took off 6 bases at V and 0 bases at J, with 15 bases between the two ends. The CDR3 is made up of 15 amino acids. The CDR3 loop is CASSPLGDISYEQYF. In DNA, the CDR3 is TGTGCCAGCAGCCCCCTCGGGGACATCTCCTACGAGCAGTACTTC.

The chain links TRBV13 to TRBJ1-6; D is unclear. This CDR3 is 15 amino acids long. Trimming removed 1 base at V and 9 bases at J, with 13 bases between. The germline CDR1 and CDR2 sequences are PRHDT and FYEKMQ (reference sequence). CDR3 in amino acids: CASSLEPSSSSPLHF. CDR3 coding DNA: TGTGCCAGCAGCTTAGAGCCTTCTTCGAGTTCACCCCTCCACTTT. The full variable domain, completed using reference TRBV13 and TRBJ1-6, is AAGVIQSPRHLIKEKRETATLKCYPIPRHDTVYWYQQGPGQDPQFLISFYEKMQSDKGSIPDRFSAQQFSDYHSELNMSSLELGDSALYFCASSLEPSSSSPLHFGNGTRLTVT.

The table lists this clone with a few counts. For the CDR3, the DNA is TGTGCCAGTAGTATGGCCCCTTTCTCGGAGACTGAAGACGCCTACGAGCAGTACTTC. This gives the protein CASSMAPFSETEDAYEQYF. This rearrangement joins TRBV19 to TRBJ2-7; D not resolved. The CDR3 is made up of 19 amino acids. The germline V gene encodes CDR1 LNHDA and CDR2 SQIVND (reference sequence). Trimming cost V 3 bases and J 2 bases, with 26 bases left between them.

The chain carries TRBV27 and TRBJ2-7; 9 bases align to TRBD1. V lost 2 bases, J lost 4 bases, and 6 bases stayed unmatched. Per the germline V gene, CDR1 is MNHEY and CDR2 is SMNVEV (reference sequence). This CDR3 region has 15 residues. CDR3 amino acids: CASSLETGGRYEQYF. The CDR3 DNA reads as TGTGCCAGCAGTTTAGAAACAGGGGGCAGATACGAGCAGTACTTC.

This chain connects TRBV4-3 to TRBJ1-2; TRBD1 is a possible D gene (6 bases). Trimming stripped 4 bases from V and 8 bases from J, with 17 bases between. The germline V gene has CDR1 LGHNA and CDR2 YSLEER. The CDR3 totals 14 residues. CDR3 nucleotides: TGCGCCAGCAGCCCCGCGGGGGGCGAACGCGGCTACACCTTC. Translating gives CASSPAGGERGYTF.

This clone was counted once. The chain combines TRBV5-1 with TRBJ2-1; the match to TRBD2 covers 13 bases. After removal of 4 bases from V and 4 bases from J, the junction contained 5 bases not matched to a gene. CDR1 is SGHRS, CDR2 YFSETQ, per germline. The CDR3 loop spans 16 amino acids. The CDR3 coding sequence is TGCGCCAGCAGCCCCTGGACTAGCGGGGGATACAATGAGCAGTTCTTC. Translating it yields CASSPWTSGGYNEQFF.